This TCR beta chain was identified during a study of shared clonotypes between healthy human individuals. Study background: Researchers drew samples from a couple of women and a few men aged 18 to 49.

Positive CCR7 selection of CD45RO-negative cells yielded the naive CD8 cells, and terminally differentiated effector memory CD45RA+ cells were excluded. TCRdb keeps only in-frame clones here, not all; method: immunoSEQ multiplex PCR. Of hundreds of thousands of clones detected, approximately 95% appear once; the ten largest clones hold about 0.11%. CDR1 is MDHEN, CDR2 SYDVKM, per germline. V lost 3 bases and J lost 7, with 15 bases in between. The CDR3 consists of 15 residues. The sample comprised naive CD8+ T cells sorted from blood. The origin of this receptor is a woman under 40 in good health. The rearrangement joins TRBV28 to TRBJ1-4, with D unresolved. Here the CDR3 DNA reads TGTGCCAGCAGTTTTCTTGGGGAGGTGGGTGAAAAACTGTTTTTT. Translating it yields CASSFLGEVGEKLFF. Together with reference TRBV28 and TRBJ1-4, the CDR3 gives the full variable domain: DVKVTQSSRYLVKRTGEKVFLECVQDMDHENMFWYRQDPGLGLRLIYFSYDVKMKEKGDIPEGYSVSREKKERFSLILESASTNQTSMYLCASSFLGEVGEKLFFGSGTQLSVL.